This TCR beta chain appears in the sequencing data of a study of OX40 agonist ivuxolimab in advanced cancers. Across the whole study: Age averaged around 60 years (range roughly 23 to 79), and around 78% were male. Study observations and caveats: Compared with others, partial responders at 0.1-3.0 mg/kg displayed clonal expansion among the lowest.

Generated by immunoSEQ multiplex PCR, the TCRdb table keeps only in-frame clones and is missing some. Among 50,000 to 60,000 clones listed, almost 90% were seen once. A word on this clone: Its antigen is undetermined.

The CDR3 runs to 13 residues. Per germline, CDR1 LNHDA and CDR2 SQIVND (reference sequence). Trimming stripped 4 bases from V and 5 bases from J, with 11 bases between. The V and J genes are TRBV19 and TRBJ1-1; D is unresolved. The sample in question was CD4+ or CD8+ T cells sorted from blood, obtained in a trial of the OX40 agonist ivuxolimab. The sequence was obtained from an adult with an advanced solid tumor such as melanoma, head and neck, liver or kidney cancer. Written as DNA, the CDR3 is TGTGCCAGTAGTACCGACGCGTGGACTGAAGCTTTCTTT. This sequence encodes CASSTDAWTEAFF.